Presented here are 12 T cell receptor beta chains from one specimen sequenced in a study of control samples from healthy donors and cancer patients. Measured with immunoSEQ multiplex PCR; TCRdb has only the in-frame clones, and not every one. This sample has about 150,000 clones, with around 95% found just once. Sequencing was done on a sample of blood. These receptors all stem from a man aged 40-50 years in good health.

The count of this clone is one. The chain links TRBV27 to TRBJ2-7; D possibly matches TRBD1 or TRBD2 (6 bases each). V lost 1 base and J 7 bases, leaving 14 bases between the germline ends. Germline lookup yields CDR1 MNHEY and CDR2 SMNVEV (reference sequence). CDR3 length equals 14 residues. CDR3 sequence (DNA): TGTGCCAGCAGTTTATTTGGGGGGCATGGAGAGCAGTACTTC. This encodes CASSLFGGHGEQYF.

The chain links TRBV2 to TRBJ1-2; D is unresolved. Germline V lookup: CDR1 SNHLY, CDR2 FYNNEI. The CDR3 has 14 amino acids. V shed 7 bases and J shed 1 base, with 13 bases lying between them. CDR3 region: CASMTDSNNYGYTF. CDR3 in DNA: TGTGCCAGCATGACGGACTCCAATAACTATGGCTACACCTTC.

A remark on this clone: One end of the junction fails to match germline, which may point to a read error. This same CDR3 is encoded by further DNA sequences in the sample. The CDR3 reads CASSQATDISYEQYF. CDR3 nucleotide sequence: TGCGCCAGCAGCCAAGCCACCGACATCTCCTACGAGCAATACTTC. The rearrangement uses TRBV4-3 and TRBJ2-7; D call uncertain. The CDR3 is made up of 15 amino acids. Germline CDR1 and CDR2: LGHNA and YSLEER.

The chain uses TRBV5-4 and TRBJ2-1, with D perhaps matching TRBD1 (5 bases). This CDR3 is built from 13 residues. Deletions cut 0 bases from V and 6 bases from J, with 7 bases between. The germline V gene encodes CDR1 SGHNT and CDR2 YYREEE (reference sequence). The CDR3 nucleotides read TGTGCCAGCAGCTTGGTCCAGGGCAATGAGCAGTTCTTC. Translated, it gives CASSLVQGNEQFF. Looking up the rest from reference TRBV5-4 and TRBJ2-1 gives the full variable domain: ETGVTQSPTHLIKTRGQQVTLRCSSQSGHNTVSWYQQALGQGPQFIFQYYREEENGRGNFPPRFSGLQFPNYSSELNVNALELDDSALYLCASSLVQGNEQFFGPGTRLTVL.

The rearrangement links TRBV9 to TRBJ2-3; D is unclear. V gave up 7 bases and J gave up 2 bases, with 11 bases separating them. In germline, CDR1 is SGDLS, CDR2 YYNGEE. This CDR3 contains 13 residues. CDR3 residues: CASSGPFTDTQYF. The DNA of the CDR3 is TGTGCCAGCTCCGGGCCCTTCACAGATACGCAGTATTTT.

The chain couples TRBV5-1 to TRBJ1-2; weak D call: TRBD1 (5 bases). Germline loops: CDR1 SGHRS, CDR2 YFSETQ. V was cut by 7 bases and J by 6 bases, with 22 bases left in between. There are 15 residues in the CDR3. Here the CDR3 DNA reads TGCGCCAGCCAGTCCGGGACTCCCTCTCTTGATGGCTACACCTTC. Its protein is CASQSGTPSLDGYTF.

This clone was picked up one time. The chain joins TRBV7-7 to TRBJ2-7, with 8 positions matching TRBD1. The CDR3 extends over 13 amino acids. Trimming removed 3 bases from V and 4 bases from J; junction bases left unmatched: 2. Germline CDR1 is SSHAT and CDR2 is FNYEAQ (reference sequence). The CDR3 loop reads CASSLWTGYEQYF. Written as DNA, the CDR3 is TGTGCCAGCAGCTTGTGGACAGGGTACGAGCAGTACTTC.

V usage is TRBV2 and J usage is TRBJ1-3; possible D gene TRBD1, 5 bases. Trimming took off 6 bases at V and 2 bases at J, with 20 bases between the two ends. The germline V gene encodes CDR1 SNHLY and CDR2 FYNNEI. CDR3 length: 17 amino acids. In DNA, the CDR3 is TGTGCCAGCAGGGGACCTAGGGAGGGAAGGGCTGGAAACACCATATATTTT. Residues: CASRGPREGRAGNTIYF. Using reference TRBV2 and TRBJ1-3 for the parts outside the CDR3, the full variable domain is EPEVTQTPSHQVTQMGQEVILRCVPISNHLYFYWYRQILGQKVEFLVSFYNNEISEKSEIFDDQFSVERPDGSNFTLKIRSTKLEDSAMYFCASRGPREGRAGNTIYFGEGSWLTVV.

The chain carries TRBV25-1 and TRBJ1-4, with D possibly being TRBD1 (5 bases). Trimming pared 1 base from V and 10 bases from J, leaving 19 bases between. CDR3 length: 16 amino acids. Germline loops: CDR1 MGHDK, CDR2 SYGVNS. CDR3 loop: CASSELAGRMKGKLFF. The CDR3 DNA follows: TGTGCCAGCAGTGAATTGGCGGGGCGGATGAAGGGAAAACTGTTTTTT.

The chain combines TRBV27 with TRBJ2-4, with D perhaps TRBD1 (6 bases). The germline CDR1 and CDR2 sequences are MNHEY and SMNVEV (reference sequence). Trimming took off 1 base at V and 9 bases at J, with 22 bases between the two ends. The CDR3 totals 17 residues. The CDR3, as DNA: TGTGCCAGCAGTTTATTTCTCGGCAGGGGAGAGAGGAGCATTCAGTACTTC. This codes for CASSLFLGRGERSIQYF.

The chain recombines TRBV5-1 with TRBJ2-7, with 8 bases matching TRBD1. This CDR3 is built from 14 residues. The junction had 4 bases not matched to a gene; V was cut back by 3 bases and J by 2 bases. Per the germline V gene, CDR1 is SGHRS and CDR2 is YFSETQ. The CDR3 nucleotides are TGCGCCAGCAGCTCAACGACAGGGGCCTACGAGCAGTACTTC. Protein: CASSSTTGAYEQYF.

The V gene is TRBV18, the J gene TRBJ2-7, with 7 bases fitting TRBD2. The CDR3 spans 16 residues. CDR1 and CDR2 from the germline V gene are KGHSH and LQKENI. V dropped 3 bases and J dropped 5; count of bases not matched to a gene: 13. The CDR3 sequence is CASSPIALGTIDEQYF. As DNA, the CDR3 is TGTGCCAGCTCACCTATAGCCCTCGGGACTATCGACGAGCAGTACTTC.